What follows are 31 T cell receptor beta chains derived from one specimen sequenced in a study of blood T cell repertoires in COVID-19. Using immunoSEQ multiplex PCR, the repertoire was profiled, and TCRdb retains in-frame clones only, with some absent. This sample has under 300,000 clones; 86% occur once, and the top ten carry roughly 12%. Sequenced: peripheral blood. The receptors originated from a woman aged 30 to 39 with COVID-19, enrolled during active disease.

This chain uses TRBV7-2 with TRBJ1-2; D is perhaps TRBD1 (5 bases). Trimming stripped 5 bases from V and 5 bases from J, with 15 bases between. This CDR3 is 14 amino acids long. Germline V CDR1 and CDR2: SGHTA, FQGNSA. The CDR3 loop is CASSRAAGNYGYTF. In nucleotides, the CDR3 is TGTGCCAGCAGCCGGGCGGCAGGGAATTATGGCTACACCTTC.

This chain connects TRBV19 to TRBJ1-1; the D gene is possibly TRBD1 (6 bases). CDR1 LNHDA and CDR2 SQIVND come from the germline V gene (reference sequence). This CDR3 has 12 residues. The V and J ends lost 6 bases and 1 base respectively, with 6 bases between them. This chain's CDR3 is CASRDRNTEAFF. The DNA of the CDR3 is TGTGCCAGTAGGGACAGGAACACTGAAGCTTTCTTT.

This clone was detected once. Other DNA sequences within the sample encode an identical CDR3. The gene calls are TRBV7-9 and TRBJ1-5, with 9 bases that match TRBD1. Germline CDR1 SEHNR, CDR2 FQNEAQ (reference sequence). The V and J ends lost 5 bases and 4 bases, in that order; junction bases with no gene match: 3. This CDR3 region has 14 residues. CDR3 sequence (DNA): TGTGCCAGCAGCCCCGGGACAGGGAATCAGCCCCAGCATTTT. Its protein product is CASSPGTGNQPQHF.

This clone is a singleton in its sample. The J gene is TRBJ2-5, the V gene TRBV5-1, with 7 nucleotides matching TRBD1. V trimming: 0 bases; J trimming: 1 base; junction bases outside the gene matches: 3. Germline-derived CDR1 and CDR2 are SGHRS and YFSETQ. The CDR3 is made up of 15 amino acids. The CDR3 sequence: CASSLVGQFQETQYF. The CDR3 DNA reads TGCGCCAGCAGCTTGGTGGGACAGTTCCAAGAGACCCAGTACTTC.

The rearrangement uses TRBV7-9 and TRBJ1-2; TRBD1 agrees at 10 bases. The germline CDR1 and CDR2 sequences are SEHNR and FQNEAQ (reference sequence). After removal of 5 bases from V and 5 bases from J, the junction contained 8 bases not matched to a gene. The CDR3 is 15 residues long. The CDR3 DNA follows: TGTGCCAGCAGCCATTCCGGGACAGGGGAGTATGGCTACACCTTC. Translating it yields CASSHSGTGEYGYTF.

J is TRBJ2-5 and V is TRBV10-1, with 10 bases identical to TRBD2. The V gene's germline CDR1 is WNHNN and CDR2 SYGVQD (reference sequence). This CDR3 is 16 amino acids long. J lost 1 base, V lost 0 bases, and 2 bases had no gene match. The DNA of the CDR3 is TGCGCCAGCAGTGAGTCGAGCGGGGGGGCCCAAGAGACCCAGTACTTC. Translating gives CASSESSGGAQETQYF.

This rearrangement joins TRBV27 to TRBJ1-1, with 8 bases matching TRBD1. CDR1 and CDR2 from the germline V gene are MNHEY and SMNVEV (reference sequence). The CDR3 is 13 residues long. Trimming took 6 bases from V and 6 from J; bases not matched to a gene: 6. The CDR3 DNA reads TGTGCCAGCAGAGGACAGGGTCGGGCTGAAGCTTTCTTT. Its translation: CASRGQGRAEAFF.

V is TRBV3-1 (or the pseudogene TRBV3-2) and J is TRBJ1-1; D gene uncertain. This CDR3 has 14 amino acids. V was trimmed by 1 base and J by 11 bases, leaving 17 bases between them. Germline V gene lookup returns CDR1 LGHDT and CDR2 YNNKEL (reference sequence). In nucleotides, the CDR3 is TGTGCCAGCAGCCAAGGGAAAACTTCTGGCGGGGCTTTCTTT. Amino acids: CASSQGKTSGGAFF.

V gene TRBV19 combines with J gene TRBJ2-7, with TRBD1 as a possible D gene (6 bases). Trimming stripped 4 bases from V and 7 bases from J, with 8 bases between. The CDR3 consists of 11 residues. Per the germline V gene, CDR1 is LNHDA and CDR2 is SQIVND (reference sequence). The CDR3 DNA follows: TGTGCCAGTAGTAAGGGGGTGGAGCAGTACTTC. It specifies CASSKGVEQYF.

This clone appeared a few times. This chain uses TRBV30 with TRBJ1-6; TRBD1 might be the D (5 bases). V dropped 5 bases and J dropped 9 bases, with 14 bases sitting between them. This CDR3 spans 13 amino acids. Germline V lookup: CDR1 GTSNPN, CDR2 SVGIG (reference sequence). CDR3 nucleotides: TGTGCCTGGGCGGGACTAAGGGTTTCACCCCTCCACTTT. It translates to CAWAGLRVSPLHF.

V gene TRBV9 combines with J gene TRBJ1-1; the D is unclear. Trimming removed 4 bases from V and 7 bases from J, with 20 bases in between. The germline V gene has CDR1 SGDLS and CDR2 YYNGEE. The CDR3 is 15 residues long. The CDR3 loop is CASSPTTPWGVEAFF. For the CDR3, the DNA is TGTGCCAGCAGCCCCACCACCCCATGGGGAGTTGAAGCTTTCTTT. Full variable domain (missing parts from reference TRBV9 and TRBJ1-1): DSGVTQTPKHLITATGQRVTLRCSPRSGDLSVYWYQQSLDQGLQFLIQYYNGEERAKGNILERFSAQQFPDLHSELNLSSLELGDSALYFCASSPTTPWGVEAFFGQGTRLTVV.

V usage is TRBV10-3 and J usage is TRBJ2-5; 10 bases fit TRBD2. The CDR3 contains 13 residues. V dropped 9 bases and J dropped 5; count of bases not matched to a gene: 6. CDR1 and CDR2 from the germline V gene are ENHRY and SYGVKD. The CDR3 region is CAMSGGDVETQYF. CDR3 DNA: TGTGCCATGAGCGGGGGGGATGTGGAGACCCAGTACTTC.

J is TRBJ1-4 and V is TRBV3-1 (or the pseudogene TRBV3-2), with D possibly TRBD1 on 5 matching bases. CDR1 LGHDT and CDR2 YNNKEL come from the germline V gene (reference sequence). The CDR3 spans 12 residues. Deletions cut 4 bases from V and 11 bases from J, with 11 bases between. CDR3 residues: CASSPTGVKLFF. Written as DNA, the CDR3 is TGTGCCAGCAGCCCCACGGGGGTGAAACTGTTTTTT.

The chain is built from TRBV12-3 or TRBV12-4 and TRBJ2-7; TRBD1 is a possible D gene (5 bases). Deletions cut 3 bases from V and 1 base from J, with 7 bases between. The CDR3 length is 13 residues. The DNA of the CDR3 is TGTGCCAGCAGTTTTACAGGTTCCTACGAGCAGTACTTC. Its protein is CASSFTGSYEQYF.

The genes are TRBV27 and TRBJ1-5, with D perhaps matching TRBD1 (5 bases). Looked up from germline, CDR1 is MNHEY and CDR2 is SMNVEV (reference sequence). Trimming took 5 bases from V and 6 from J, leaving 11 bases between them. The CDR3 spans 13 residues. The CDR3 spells CASSGAGRQPQHF. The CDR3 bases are TGTGCCAGCAGTGGAGCAGGGCGTCAGCCCCAGCATTTT.

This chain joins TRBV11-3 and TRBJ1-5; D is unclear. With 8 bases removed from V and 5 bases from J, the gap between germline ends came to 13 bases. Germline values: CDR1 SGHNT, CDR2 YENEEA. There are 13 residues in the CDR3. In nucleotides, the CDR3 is TGTGCCAGCCGCCTCCCTCGGGATCAGCCCCAGCATTTT. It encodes CASRLPRDQPQHF.

The CDR3 protein is CASSHTLGGSYYNEQFF. The DNA of the CDR3 is TGTGCCAGCAGCCATACCCTCGGGGGATCCTACTACAATGAGCAGTTCTTC. This chain uses TRBV16 with TRBJ2-1; D might be TRBD2 (6 bases). This CDR3 is built from 17 residues. The V end was cut by 3 bases, the J end by 3 bases, with 18 bases between. Germline CDR1 KGHSY, CDR2 FQNENV.

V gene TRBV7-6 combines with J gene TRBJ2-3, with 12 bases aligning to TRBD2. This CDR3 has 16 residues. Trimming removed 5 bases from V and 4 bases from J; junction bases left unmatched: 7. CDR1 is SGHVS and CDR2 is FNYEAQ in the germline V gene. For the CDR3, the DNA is TGTGCCAGCAGCCAACTAGCGGGGGGACGGGCAGATACGCAGTATTTT. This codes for CASSQLAGGRADTQYF.

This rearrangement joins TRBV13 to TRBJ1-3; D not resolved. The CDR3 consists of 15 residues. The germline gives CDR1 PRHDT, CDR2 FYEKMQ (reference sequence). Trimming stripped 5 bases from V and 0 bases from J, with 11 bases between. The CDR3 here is CASSPGLYSGNTIYF. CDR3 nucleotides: TGTGCCAGCAGCCCAGGTCTCTACTCTGGAAACACCATATATTTT.

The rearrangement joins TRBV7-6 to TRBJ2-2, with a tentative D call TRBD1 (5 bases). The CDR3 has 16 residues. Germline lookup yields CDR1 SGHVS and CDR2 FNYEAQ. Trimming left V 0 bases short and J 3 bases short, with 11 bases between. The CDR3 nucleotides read TGTGCCAGCAGCTTAGCCCAGGGTCGTGACACCGGGGAGCTGTTTTTT. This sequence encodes CASSLAQGRDTGELFF.

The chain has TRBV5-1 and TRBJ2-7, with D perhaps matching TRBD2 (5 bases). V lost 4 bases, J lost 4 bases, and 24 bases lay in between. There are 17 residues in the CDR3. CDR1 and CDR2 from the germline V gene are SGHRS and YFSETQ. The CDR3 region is CASSRGLMREGIYEQYF. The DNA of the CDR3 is TGCGCCAGCAGCCGAGGTTTAATGAGAGAGGGAATTTACGAGCAGTACTTC.

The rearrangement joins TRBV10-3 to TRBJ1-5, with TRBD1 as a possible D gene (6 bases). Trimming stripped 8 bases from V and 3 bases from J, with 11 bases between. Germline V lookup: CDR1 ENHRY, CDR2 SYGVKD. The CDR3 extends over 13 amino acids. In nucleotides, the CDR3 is TGTGCCATCTCAGGACAGATCAATCAGCCCCAGCATTTT. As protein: CAISGQINQPQHF.

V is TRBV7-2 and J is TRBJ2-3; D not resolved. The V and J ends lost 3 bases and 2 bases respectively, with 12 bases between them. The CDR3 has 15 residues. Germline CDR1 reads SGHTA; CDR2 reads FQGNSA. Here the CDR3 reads CASSLGLTLTDTQYF. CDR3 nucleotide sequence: TGTGCCAGCAGCTTGGGCTTAACCCTCACAGATACGCAGTATTTT. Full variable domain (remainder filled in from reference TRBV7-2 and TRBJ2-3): GAGVSQSPSNKVTEKGKDVELRCDPISGHTALYWYRQSLGQGLEFLIYFQGNSAPDKSGLPSDRFSAERTGGSVSTLTIQRTQQEDSAVYLCASSLGLTLTDTQYFGPGTRLTVL.

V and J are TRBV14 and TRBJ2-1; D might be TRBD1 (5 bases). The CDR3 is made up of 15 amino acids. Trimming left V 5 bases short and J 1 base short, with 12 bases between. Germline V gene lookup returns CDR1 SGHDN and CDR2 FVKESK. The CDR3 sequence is CASSSRQLSYNEQFF. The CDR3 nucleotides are TGTGCCAGCAGCTCCCGACAGCTTTCCTACAATGAGCAGTTCTTC. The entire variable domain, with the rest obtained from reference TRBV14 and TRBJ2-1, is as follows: EAGVTQFPSHSVIEKGQTVTLRCDPISGHDNLYWYRRVMGKEIKFLLHFVKESKQDESGMPNNRFLAERTGGTYSTLKVQPAELEDSGVYFCASSSRQLSYNEQFFGPGTRLTVL.

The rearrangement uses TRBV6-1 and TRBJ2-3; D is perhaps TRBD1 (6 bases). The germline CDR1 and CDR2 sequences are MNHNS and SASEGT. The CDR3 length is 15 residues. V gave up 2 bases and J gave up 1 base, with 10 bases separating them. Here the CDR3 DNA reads TGTGCCAGCAGTGAAAGCCCAGGGGGCACAGATACGCAGTATTTT. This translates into CASSESPGGTDTQYF.

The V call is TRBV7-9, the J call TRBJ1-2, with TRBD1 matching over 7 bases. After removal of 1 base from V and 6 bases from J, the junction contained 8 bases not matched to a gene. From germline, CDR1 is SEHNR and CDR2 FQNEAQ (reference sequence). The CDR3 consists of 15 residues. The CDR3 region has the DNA TGTGCCAGCAGCTTAGGGTACGCCACAGGGGATGGCTACACCTTC. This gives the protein CASSLGYATGDGYTF.

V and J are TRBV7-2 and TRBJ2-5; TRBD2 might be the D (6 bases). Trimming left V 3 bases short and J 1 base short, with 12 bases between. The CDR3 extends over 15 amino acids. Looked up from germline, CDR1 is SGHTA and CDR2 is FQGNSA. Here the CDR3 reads CASSLAGTPQETQYF. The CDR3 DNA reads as TGTGCCAGCAGCTTGGCGGGGACCCCCCAAGAGACCCAGTACTTC.

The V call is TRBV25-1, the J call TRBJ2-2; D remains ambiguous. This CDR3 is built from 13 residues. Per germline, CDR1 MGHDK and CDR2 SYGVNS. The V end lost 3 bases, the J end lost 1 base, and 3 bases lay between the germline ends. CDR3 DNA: TGTGCCAGCAGTGACAGGAACACCGGGGAGCTGTTTTTT. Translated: CASSDRNTGELFF.

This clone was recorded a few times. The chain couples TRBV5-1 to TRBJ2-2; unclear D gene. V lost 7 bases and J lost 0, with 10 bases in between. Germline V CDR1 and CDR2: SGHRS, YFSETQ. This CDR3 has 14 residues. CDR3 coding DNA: TGCGCCAGCGTTCGAGAACCGAACACCGGGGAGCTGTTTTTT. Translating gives CASVREPNTGELFF.

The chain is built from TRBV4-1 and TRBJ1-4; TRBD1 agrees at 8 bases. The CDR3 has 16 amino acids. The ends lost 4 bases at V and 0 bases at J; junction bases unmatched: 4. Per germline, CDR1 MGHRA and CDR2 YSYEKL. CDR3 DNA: TGCGCCAGCAGCCCCGGACAGGGCGCAACTAATGAAAAACTGTTTTTT. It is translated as CASSPGQGATNEKLFF.

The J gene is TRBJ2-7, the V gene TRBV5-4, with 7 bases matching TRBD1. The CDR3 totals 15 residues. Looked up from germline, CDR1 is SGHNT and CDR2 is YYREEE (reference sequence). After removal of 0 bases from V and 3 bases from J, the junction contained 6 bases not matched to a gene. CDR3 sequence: CASSLGAGGGYEQYF. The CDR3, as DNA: TGTGCCAGCAGCTTGGGCGCAGGGGGTGGCTACGAGCAGTACTTC.